The next 4 T cell receptor beta chains were all read from a single sample in a study of blood T cell repertoires in COVID-19. Some clones are missing from TCRdb's copy, which holds only in-frame ones; the method was immunoSEQ multiplex PCR. Among approximately 150,000 clones listed, 80% to 85% were seen once. Sequencing used PBMCs or T cells enriched from blood (not recorded which). The receptor source for this set is a woman aged 50 to 60 who had recovered from COVID-19.

The V call is TRBV20-1, the J call TRBJ2-1; D possibly corresponds to TRBD2 (6 bases). Germline V gives CDR1 DFQATT, CDR2 SNEGSKA (reference sequence). V was clipped by 3 bases and J by 7 bases, with 16 bases between them. This CDR3 contains 14 residues. The CDR3 sequence is CSASNRLGENEQFF. The DNA for the CDR3 is TGCAGTGCTAGTAATAGACTAGGGGAAAATGAGCAGTTCTTC.

J is TRBJ1-4 and V is TRBV24-1; D is perhaps TRBD1 (6 bases). Germline-derived CDR1 and CDR2 are KGHDR and SFDVKD. The CDR3 loop spans 12 amino acids. Trimming removed 4 bases at V and 10 bases at J, with 9 bases between. CDR3 amino acids: CATSEGAGKLFF. The CDR3 bases are TGTGCCACCAGTGAGGGGGCTGGAAAACTGTTTTTT.

V usage is TRBV28 and J usage is TRBJ1-3; 8 bases match TRBD1. From germline, CDR1 is MDHEN and CDR2 SYDVKM. The V and J ends lost 3 bases and 4 bases, in that order; junction bases with no gene match: 5. The CDR3 is made up of 15 amino acids. Here the CDR3 reads CASSFPTGVGNTIYF. DNA for the CDR3: TGTGCCAGCAGTTTCCCGACAGGGGTAGGAAACACCATATATTTT.

This clone was counted a single time. The rearrangement joins TRBV11-1 to TRBJ2-1, with TRBD2 matching 8 bases. Germline CDR1 and CDR2: SGHAT and FQDESV (reference sequence). The CDR3 is made up of 15 amino acids. With 1 base clipped from V and 7 bases from J, the junction kept 6 bases outside the gene matches. CDR3 sequence reads: CASSLDSGISNEQFF. The CDR3 DNA is TGTGCCAGCAGCTTAGATAGCGGGATCTCAAATGAGCAGTTCTTC.